This section outlines one T cell receptor (beta chain) sequence together with its context. Its antigen is not identified. Germline-derived CDR1 and CDR2 are MDHEN and SYDVKM. The CDR3 totals 14 residues. The ends lost 1 base at V and 10 bases at J; junction bases unmatched: 8. Libraries were prepared by immunoSEQ multiplex PCR; TCRdb keeps only in-frame clonotypes and omits some of them. Among over 50,000 clones, around 92% were seen once, and the ten largest hold approximately 15%. This entry is derived from a study of T cell responses to AZD1222 COVID-19 vaccine. Study outcomes and limitations: Of spike-specific TCRs, nearly half reportedly target regions left unmutated in variants. Repertoires in all cases were sampled only once the peak T cell response had passed.

The starting material was peripheral blood, obtained 28 days after the second AZD1222 dose. The chain uses TRBV28 and TRBJ1-1; 8 bases are shared with TRBD1. This TCR was recovered from an adult who received the AZD1222 COVID-19 vaccine. The CDR3 is CASSLLTGVRGAFF. The CDR3 nucleotides are TGTGCCAGCAGTTTATTGACAGGGGTCAGAGGAGCTTTCTTT. Full variable domain (remainder filled in from reference TRBV28 and TRBJ1-1): DVKVTQSSRYLVKRTGEKVFLECVQDMDHENMFWYRQDPGLGLRLIYFSYDVKMKEKGDIPEGYSVSREKKERFSLILESASTNQTSMYLCASSLLTGVRGAFFGQGTRLTVV.